This T cell receptor (beta chain) was documented in a study of cytomegalovirus exposure and HLA in healthy donors. Whole-study results and caveats: Researchers left out some V segments, among them TRBV6-2 and TRBV6-3, as indistinguishable. Many donors carried some public TCRs, although rarity characterized most TCR sequences.

With respect to this clone: Antigen: not known.

This CDR3 is 14 amino acids long. CDR1 and CDR2 from the germline V gene are SGHTA and FQGNSA. V was shortened by 2 bases and J by 6 bases, with 13 bases between the two germline ends. Participants comprised healthy donors of bone marrow. A multiplex PCR was run with 60 Vbeta primers and 13 Jbeta primers. Here immunoSEQ multiplex PCR was the method, and the copy in TCRdb shows in-frame clones only, minus some. The sample carries fewer than 200,000 clones, approximately 88% recorded once. Source material: PBMCs. The chain uses TRBV7-2 and TRBJ1-1; D gene ambiguous. The origin of this receptor is a woman aged 25 to 39 in good health and CMV-seronegative. CDR3 in amino acids: CASSLKGGVAEAFF. The CDR3 DNA sequence: TGTGCCAGCAGCTTAAAGGGCGGGGTAGCTGAAGCTTTCTTT.